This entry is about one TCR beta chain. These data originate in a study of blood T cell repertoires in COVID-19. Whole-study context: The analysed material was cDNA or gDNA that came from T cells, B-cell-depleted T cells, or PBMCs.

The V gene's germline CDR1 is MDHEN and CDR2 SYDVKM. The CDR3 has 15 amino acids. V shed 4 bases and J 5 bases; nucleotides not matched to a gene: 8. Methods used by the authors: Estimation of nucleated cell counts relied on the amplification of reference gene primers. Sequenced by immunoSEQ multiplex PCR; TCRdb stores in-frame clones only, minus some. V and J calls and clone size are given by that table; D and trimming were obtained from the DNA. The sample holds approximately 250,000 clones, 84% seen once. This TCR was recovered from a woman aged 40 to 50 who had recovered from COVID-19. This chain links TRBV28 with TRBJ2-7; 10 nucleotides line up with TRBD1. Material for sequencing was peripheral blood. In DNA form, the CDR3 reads TGTGCCAGCAGTTCCCACGACAGGGGGCTGAACGAGCAGTACTTC. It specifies CASSSHDRGLNEQYF.